This T cell receptor beta chain was identified during a study of T-cell reconstitution after alpha-beta-depleted transplantation in children. General observations from the study: Some patients' high day-60 TCRbeta diversity was attributed to recipient cells surviving conditioning. Alpha-beta T cells present about two months after transplant were reported to originate from several hundred expanded graft clones. T-cell counts and diversity at one year following transplant were attributed mainly to newly produced T cells.

Worth noting for this clonotype: The antigen remains unidentified.

Unique molecular identifiers were used to barcode this TCRbeta library. TCRdb re-called the PCR reads through MiXCR, storing one row per CDR3 protein. The sample records 780,000 or so distinct CDR3 sequences, under 20% being singletons. The sequence derives from a male patient aged 10 to 17 who had a stem cell transplant for acute lymphoblastic leukemia, so the T cells may come from the graft donor. The material was PBMCs, mostly from graft donor cells, obtained 360 days after TCRalphabeta/CD19-depleted stem cell transplant.

The CDR3 is CASSQASAGVYEQYF. The CDR3 region has the DNA TGTGCCAGCAGCCAAGCCTCGGCGGGGGTCTACGAGCAGTACTTC. The rearrangement uses TRBV3-1 and TRBJ2-7; 7 bases map to TRBD2. This CDR3 contains 15 residues. The junction had 6 bases not matched to a gene; V was cut back by 1 base and J by 3 bases. Germline V gene data show CDR1 as LGHDT and CDR2 as YNNKEL (reference sequence).